The TCR beta chain under discussion was sequenced for a study of blood T cell repertoires in COVID-19. Across the whole study: The United States, Italy and Spain were the sources of the acute and convalescent COVID-19 samples. Sample material is recorded as cDNA or gDNA derived from T cells, B-cell-depleted T cells, or PBMCs.

CDR1 and CDR2 (germline): LNHDA, SQIVND (reference sequence). The CDR3 is 15 amino acids. The V end lost 3 bases, the J end lost 4 bases, and 15 bases lay between the germline ends. Original processing notes: Estimation of nucleated cell counts relied on the amplification of reference gene primers. Profiled with immunoSEQ multiplex PCR; TCRdb holds only in-frame clones, not every one. The D gene and trimming were derived from the DNA, and the V and J assignments and clone size from that table. The table records about 67,000 clones, roughly 85% of them present only once. This clonotype was sampled from an elderly woman with acute or convalescent COVID-19. The V call is TRBV19, the J call TRBJ1-2; D not certain. The sample comprised peripheral blood. The CDR3 is CASSMADSTLYGYTF. The CDR3 coding sequence is TGTGCCAGTAGTATGGCAGACTCCACGCTCTATGGCTACACCTTC.